This TCR beta chain was sequenced in a study of blood T cell repertoires in COVID-19. Study information: Samples of COVID-19 (acute and convalescent) were obtained from the United States, Italy and Spain. Sources were T cells, B-cell-depleted T cells, or PBMCs; the material itself was cDNA or gDNA.

TCRdb keeps only in-frame clones here, not all; method: immunoSEQ multiplex PCR. The table records under 350,000 clones, 86% of them present only once. The CDR3 consists of 13 residues. Per the germline V gene, CDR1 is SQVTM and CDR2 is ANQGSEA. V shed 7 bases, J shed 3 bases, and the junction held 9 bases outside the gene matches. Across under 25 US areas, participants ranged in age from about 18 to 90 years. Cohorts were assigned according to the clinical history that participants reported. This clonotype originated in a woman aged 40 to 50 with acute COVID-19. The rearrangement joins TRBV29-1 to TRBJ2-7, with 7 bases that match TRBD1. Material: PBMCs or T cells enriched from blood (not recorded which). The DNA of the CDR3 is TGCAGCGCAGTTAGGACAGGCAGCTACGAGCAGTACTTC. Encoded protein: CSAVRTGSYEQYF.